This TCR beta chain was observed in a study of blood T cell repertoires in COVID-19. The CDR3 runs to 17 residues. The V gene's germline CDR1 is LNHDA and CDR2 SQIVND (reference sequence). Trimming at V came to 6 bases and at J to 1 base, leaving 9 bases not matched to a gene. Assay used: immunoSEQ multiplex PCR; TCRdb lists only in-frame clones, some missing. The sample carries around 150,000 clones, nearly 80% recorded once. V and J are TRBV19 and TRBJ2-6, with 7 bases identical to TRBD1. The specimen was PBMCs or T cells enriched from blood (not recorded which). The clonotype originates from a woman aged 50 to 65 who had recovered from COVID-19. CDR3 sequence reads: CASSLTGVGSGANVLTF. In DNA form, the CDR3 reads TGTGCCAGTAGCCTCACAGGGGTGGGGTCTGGGGCCAACGTCCTGACTTTC.